These 20 T cell receptor beta chains originate from one sample sequenced in a study of metastatic and nonmetastatic thyroid tumors (TCRdb year 2020). Before undergoing thyroid surgery, none of the patients had been given any kind of treatment. Preparation of the library involved PCR. TCRdb shows the sequencer as Illumina HiSeq 4000. Starting from the raw public reads, TCRdb applied fastp trimming at Q25, assembled clones with MiXCR and retained in-frame beta chains. The sample records 8,500 to 13,000 clones, around 30% of which are singletons. Roughly a tenth of the sample comes from the top ten. The sample taken for sequencing was tumor tissue. The receptors were sampled from a male donor with papillary thyroid cancer or a benign thyroid nodule (not recorded which). Some clones in this sample may be carry-over from other donors' samples.

By share, this clone counts as medium-sized. The chain couples TRBV5-1 to TRBJ1-1; perhaps TRBD1 as D (5 bases). V was trimmed by 4 bases and J by 8 bases, leaving 21 bases between them. In germline, CDR1 is SGHRS, CDR2 YFSETQ. The CDR3 consists of 15 residues. In nucleotides, the CDR3 is TGCGCCAGCAGCGCGCCCCTAGGTGGCTCAGGGGAAGCTTTCTTT. It encodes CASSAPLGGSGEAFF.

This clone is deemed medium-sized. The chain links TRBV27 to TRBJ2-7, with 7 bases fitting TRBD1. V lost 5 bases to trimming and J lost 6 bases; unmatched junction nucleotides: 10. The V gene's germline CDR1 is MNHEY and CDR2 SMNVEV (reference sequence). The CDR3 length is 14 residues. The CDR3 spells CASSLSRQGSEQYF. The CDR3 DNA sequence: TGTGCCAGCAGTCTGAGCCGACAGGGAAGCGAGCAGTACTTC.

This clone ranks as medium-sized. The CDR3 spells CSARMTGEGTQYF. CDR3 DNA sequence: TGCAGTGCTAGAATGACAGGGGAGGGGACCCAGTACTTC. V gene TRBV20-1 combines with J gene TRBJ2-5, with a weak D call TRBD1 (8 bases). CDR3 size: 13 residues. The ends were cut back, 2 bases at V and 7 bases at J, with 14 bases in the middle. The V gene's germline CDR1 is DFQATT and CDR2 SNEGSKA (reference sequence).

The gene calls are TRBV6-4 and TRBJ2-3; weak D call: TRBD1 (6 bases). The ends were cut back, 4 bases at V and 6 bases at J, with 20 bases in the middle. This CDR3 has 16 amino acids. Per germline, CDR1 MRHNA and CDR2 SNTAGT. The CDR3 bases are TGTGCCAGCAGTGTGTATGCGACCAGGGGATCCGATACGCAGTATTTT. Translating it yields CASSVYATRGSDTQYF.

In its sample, this clone is medium-sized. The chain links TRBV20-1 to TRBJ1-6, with D unresolved. V was trimmed by 3 bases and J by 7 bases, leaving 13 bases between them. This CDR3 has 14 amino acids. CDR1 DFQATT and CDR2 SNEGSKA come from the germline V gene (reference sequence). In DNA form, the CDR3 reads TGCAGTGCTAGCGCGAAAAATAACAATTCACCCCTCCACTTT. This gives the protein CSASAKNNNSPLHF.

DNA of the CDR3: TGTGCCAGCAGGGCCAGGGGGGGAAGCTTCACCGGGGAGCTGTTTTTT. Translation: CASRARGGSFTGELFF. This chain joins TRBV6-1 and TRBJ2-2, with D tentatively TRBD1 or TRBD2 (7 bases each). V shed 6 bases and J shed 4 bases, with 18 bases lying between them. Germline loops: CDR1 MNHNS, CDR2 SASEGT. This CDR3 is built from 16 residues.

This clone was seen once. The chain uses TRBV7-2 and TRBJ2-2; 8 bases are a match to TRBD2. There are 18 residues in the CDR3. V shed 1 base and J 7 bases; nucleotides not matched to a gene: 14. Germline CDR1 is SGHTA and CDR2 is FQGNSA. CDR3 in DNA: TGTGCCAGCAGCTTAGTGCCAGCGGGGGCCTCAGTGGGCGGGGAGCTGTTTTTT. This sequence encodes CASSLVPAGASVGGELFF.

This rearrangement joins TRBV19 to TRBJ1-6, with D perhaps matching TRBD1 (5 bases). Germline CDR1 is LNHDA and CDR2 is SQIVND (reference sequence). V gave up 6 bases and J gave up 13 bases, with 13 bases separating them. The CDR3 has 12 amino acids. CDR3: CASRAGMDPLHF. As DNA, the CDR3 is TGTGCCAGTAGGGCAGGGATGGATCCCCTCCACTTT.

This clone was observed at least ten times. The chain is built from TRBV5-8 and TRBJ2-4; TRBD1 matches 7 bases. J lost 4 bases, V lost 0 bases, and 1 base had no gene match. CDR3 length: 14 amino acids. From germline, CDR1 is SGHTS and CDR2 YDEGEE. The CDR3 nucleotides read TGTGCCAGCAGCTTGGGACAGGGAAAAAACATTCAGTACTTC. As protein: CASSLGQGKNIQYF.

Within the sample, this clone is medium-sized. The chain employs TRBV6-4 and TRBJ2-3; TRBD2 matches 10 bases. The CDR3 is 16 residues long. Germline assignment: CDR1 MRHNA and CDR2 SNTAGT. V shed 0 bases and J 1 base; nucleotides not matched to a gene: 1. CDR3 amino acids: CASSDSGTSGTDTQYF. The CDR3, as DNA: TGTGCCAGCAGTGACTCCGGGACTAGCGGCACAGATACGCAGTATTTT.

At least ten counts were recorded for this clone. The chain recombines TRBV11-1 with TRBJ2-1, with D tentatively TRBD1 or TRBD2 (7 bases each). The V end lost 4 bases, the J end lost 3 bases, and 16 bases lay between the germline ends. CDR3 length: 16 amino acids. CDR1 and CDR2 (germline): SGHAT, FQDESV (reference sequence). CDR3 residues: CASSSRGGGFYNEQFF. The CDR3, as DNA: TGTGCCAGCAGCTCCAGGGGGGGTGGCTTCTACAATGAGCAGTTCTTC. Variable domain in full (rest from reference TRBV11-1 and TRBJ2-1): EAEVAQSPRYKITEKSQAVAFWCDPISGHATLYWYRQILGQGPELLVQFQDESVVDDSQLPKDRFSAERLKGVDSTLKIQPAELGDSAMYLCASSSRGGGFYNEQFFGPGTRLTVL.

A few counts support this clone. The rearrangement uses TRBV7-6 and TRBJ2-5; D not certain. CDR3 size: 11 residues. Trimming cost V 5 bases and J 5 bases, with 6 bases left between them. Germline V gives CDR1 SGHVS, CDR2 FNYEAQ. CDR3 coding DNA: TGTGCCAGCAGCCCTGGTGAGACCCAGTACTTC. Its protein is CASSPGETQYF.

The genes are TRBV5-4 and TRBJ2-7; TRBD1 aligns across 10 bases. The CDR3 is 14 amino acids. Trimming removed 0 bases from V and 5 bases from J; junction bases left unmatched: 2. Germline loops: CDR1 SGHNT, CDR2 YYREEE (reference sequence). CDR3 sequence reads: CASSLAGQGDEQYF. CDR3 DNA: TGTGCCAGCAGCTTGGCCGGACAGGGGGACGAGCAGTACTTC.

This clone was picked up many times. The rearrangement joins TRBV2 to TRBJ2-5; unclear D gene. V was clipped by 5 bases and J by 0 bases, with 13 bases between them. The CDR3 length is 15 residues. Germline CDR1 reads SNHLY; CDR2 reads FYNNEI. CDR3 bases: TGTGCCAGCAGTAAAAAAGCGCTCAACCAAGAGACCCAGTACTTC. It yields the protein CASSKKALNQETQYF.

The chain uses TRBV5-1 and TRBJ2-5; D is perhaps TRBD2 (5 bases). There are 13 residues in the CDR3. The germline gives CDR1 SGHRS, CDR2 YFSETQ. With 0 bases removed from V and 2 bases from J, the gap between germline ends came to 5 bases. CDR3 protein: CASSLERQETQYF. In nucleotides, the CDR3 is TGCGCCAGCAGCTTGGAGCGGCAAGAGACCCAGTACTTC.

The rearrangement joins TRBV28 to TRBJ1-1; D is perhaps TRBD1 (6 bases). CDR3 length: 13 residues. The germline V gene has CDR1 MDHEN and CDR2 SYDVKM. The germline V and J ends were trimmed by 4 bases and 10 bases, with 16 bases remaining between them. DNA for the CDR3: TGTGCCAGCAGTTCGCTCCCCCCAGGGGCAGCTTTCTTT. Encoded protein: CASSSLPPGAAFF.

Only one count was recorded for this clone. The J gene is TRBJ1-1, the V gene TRBV7-6; the D gene is possibly TRBD1 (5 bases). The CDR3 runs to 13 residues. Between the trimmed V and J ends, which lost 4 bases and 1 base, there was a span of 7 bases. Germline V gives CDR1 SGHVS, CDR2 FNYEAQ. The CDR3, as DNA: TGTGCCAGCAGCTCCGACAGGAACACTGAAGCTTTCTTT. Protein: CASSSDRNTEAFF.

In its sample, this clone is medium-sized. The rearrangement links TRBV5-1 to TRBJ1-1; weak D call: TRBD1 (6 bases). The germline V gene encodes CDR1 SGHRS and CDR2 YFSETQ. The CDR3 runs to 15 residues. Trimming removed 4 bases at V and 0 bases at J, with 13 bases between. The CDR3 coding sequence is TGCGCCAGCAGCGTAGGTACAGGGATGAACACTGAAGCTTTCTTT. Translation: CASSVGTGMNTEAFF.

This clone was found many times. The CDR3: CASSQNEAKNIQYF. For the CDR3, the DNA is TGTGCCAGCAGCCAAAACGAAGCCAAAAACATTCAGTACTTC. The chain joins TRBV4-2 to TRBJ2-4; no clear D. The CDR3 totals 14 residues. Looked up from germline, CDR1 is LGHNA and CDR2 is YNFKEQ. V lost 2 bases to trimming and J lost 0 bases, with 5 bases between them.

This clone is medium-sized. V and J are TRBV2 and TRBJ2-7, with D uncertain. This CDR3 comprises 12 residues. Germline CDR1 SNHLY, CDR2 FYNNEI. The V gene lost 4 bases and the J gene lost 1 base, with 5 bases spanning the gap. The CDR3 nucleotides are TGTGCCAGCAGTGTCCAGTCCTACGAGCAGTACGTC. It specifies CASSVQSYEQYV.